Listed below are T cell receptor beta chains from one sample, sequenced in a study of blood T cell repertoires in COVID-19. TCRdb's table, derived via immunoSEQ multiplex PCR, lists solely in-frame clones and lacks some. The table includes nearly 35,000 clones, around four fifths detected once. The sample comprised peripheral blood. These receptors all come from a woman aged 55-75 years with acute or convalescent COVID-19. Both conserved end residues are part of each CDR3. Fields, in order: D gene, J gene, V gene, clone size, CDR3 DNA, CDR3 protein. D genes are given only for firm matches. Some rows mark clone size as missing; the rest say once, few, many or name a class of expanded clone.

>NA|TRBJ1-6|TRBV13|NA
TGTGCCAGCAGCTCCCGACAGTATAATTCACCCCTCCACTTT
CASSSRQYNSPLHF
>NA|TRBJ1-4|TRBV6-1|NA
TGTGCCAGCAGTGAAGTTGAGAGCGGGGGCTCTGCAACTAATGAAAAACTGTTTTTT
CASSEVESGGSATNEKLFF
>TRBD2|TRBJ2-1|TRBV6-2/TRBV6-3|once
TGTGCCAGCAGTTTAACGAGCGGGGGGGCCGGTGAGCAGTTCTTC
CASSLTSGGAGEQFF
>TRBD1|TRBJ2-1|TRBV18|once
TGTGCCAGCATAACAGGACAGGGGATGACGGATGAGCAGTTCTTC
CASITGQGMTDEQFF
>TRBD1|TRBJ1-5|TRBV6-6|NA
TGTGCCAGCAGTTACGGGGACAGTTATAGCAATCAGCCCCAGCATTTT
CASSYGDSYSNQPQHF
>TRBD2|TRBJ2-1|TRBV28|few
TGTGCCAGCAGTTCCGTCCTGGAGCGGGGGGGCCTGGTAGGTGAGCAGTTCTTC
CASSSVLERGGLVGEQFF
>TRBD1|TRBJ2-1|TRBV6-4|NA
TGTGCCAGCAGTTTTAGACAGGGCGCCTACAATGAGCAGTTCTTC
CASSFRQGAYNEQFF
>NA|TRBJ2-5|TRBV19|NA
TGTGCCAGTAGTATGAACCGCGGGCCGAGACAAGAGACCCAGTACTTC
CASSMNRGPRQETQYF
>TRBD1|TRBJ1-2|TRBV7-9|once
TGTGCCAGCAGCTTAGGGACAGGGGGCATCTCTGGCTACACCTTC
CASSLGTGGISGYTF
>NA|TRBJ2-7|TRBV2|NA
TGTGCCAGCAGCCGCGAGGGCCACTCCTACGAGCAGTACTTC
CASSREGHSYEQYF
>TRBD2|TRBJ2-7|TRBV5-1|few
TGCGCCAGCAGTCACGCGGGGGGGCCTAGGTACGAGCAGTACTTC
CASSHAGGPRYEQYF
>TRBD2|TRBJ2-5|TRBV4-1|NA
TGCGCCAGCAGCCTCCGACTAGCGGGGGAACAAGAGACCCAGTACTTC
CASSLRLAGEQETQYF
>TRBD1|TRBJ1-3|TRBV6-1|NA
TGTGCCAGCAGTGAACAGGGGGGTTTTGGAAACACCATATATTTT
CASSEQGGFGNTIYF
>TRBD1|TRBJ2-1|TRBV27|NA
TGTGCCAGCAGTTTAGGAATGGACAGGGTGACACAGAATGAGCAGTTCTTC
CASSLGMDRVTQNEQFF
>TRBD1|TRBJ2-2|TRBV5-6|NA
TGTGCCAGCAGCTTCCCCGGGACAGGGAACACCGGGGAGCTGTTTTTT
CASSFPGTGNTGELFF
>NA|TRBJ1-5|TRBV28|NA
TGTGCCAGCATGGTCGAGGGATGGAATCAGCCCCAGCATTTT
CASMVEGWNQPQHF
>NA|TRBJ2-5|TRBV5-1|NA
TGCGCCAGCAGCTTGGGGACTGGCGGCCAAGAGACCCAGTACTTC
CASSLGTGGQETQYF
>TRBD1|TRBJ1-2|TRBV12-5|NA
TGTGCTAGTGGTTTGGTACCCTCGGGACAGGGCCATGGCTACACCTTC
CASGLVPSGQGHGYTF
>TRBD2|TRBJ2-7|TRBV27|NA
TGTGCCAGCAGTCTGCAAATACTAGCGGGGGGCCCTTACGAGCAGTACTTC
CASSLQILAGGPYEQYF
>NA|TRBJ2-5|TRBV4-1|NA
TGCGCCAGCAGCCCCTCTCGTCGCACATCAGAGACCCAGTACTTC
CASSPSRRTSETQYF
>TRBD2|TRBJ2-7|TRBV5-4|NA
TGTGCCAGCAGCAAGTTTAGCGGGGGGGCTACCCACGAGCAGTACTTC
CASSKFSGGATHEQYF
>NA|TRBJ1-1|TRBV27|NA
TGTGCCAGCAGTCTCAGGGTAGGGTTCACTGAAGCTTTCTTT
CASSLRVGFTEAFF
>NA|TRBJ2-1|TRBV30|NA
TGTGCCTGGACCTTAGCGAATGAGCAGTTCTTC
CAWTLANEQFF
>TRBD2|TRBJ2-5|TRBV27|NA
TGTGCCAGCAGTTCCTGGACTAGCGGAACACAAGAGACCCAGTACTTC
CASSSWTSGTQETQYF
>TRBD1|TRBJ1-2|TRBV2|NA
TGTGCCAGCAGCGGGACAGGGGGCTTTGGCTACACCTTC
CASSGTGGFGYTF
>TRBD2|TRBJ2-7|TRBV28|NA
TGTGCCAGCAGTTTCCGGGGACTAGCTCCCTACGAGCAGTACTTC
CASSFRGLAPYEQYF
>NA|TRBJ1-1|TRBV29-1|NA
TGCAGCGTCGCCTGGCCGGGGAACACTGAAGCTTTCTTT
CSVAWPGNTEAFF
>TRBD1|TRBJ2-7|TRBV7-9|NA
TGTGCCAGCAGCATGGGACAGGGCTACGAGCAGTACTTC
CASSMGQGYEQYF
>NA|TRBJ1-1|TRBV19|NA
TGTGCCAGTAGTATAAAAGACATCCAAGCTTTCTTT
CASSIKDIQAFF
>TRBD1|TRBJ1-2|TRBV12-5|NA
TGTGCTAGTGGTTCACCGTTAAGGGGGCTGGGGAATGGCTACACCTTC
CASGSPLRGLGNGYTF
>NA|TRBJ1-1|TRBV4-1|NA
TGCGCCAGCAGCCAAACCGGCCCTGCCGGGGAAGCTTTCTTT
CASSQTGPAGEAFF
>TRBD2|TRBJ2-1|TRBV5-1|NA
TGCGCCAGCAGGGGCGGGGGGGCGACCTACAATGAGCAGTTCTTC
CASRGGGATYNEQFF
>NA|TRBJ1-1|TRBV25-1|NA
TGTGCCAGCATCGATCAGTGGTACACTGAAGCTTTCTTT
CASIDQWYTEAFF
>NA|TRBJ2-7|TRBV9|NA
TGTGCCAGCAGCGTAGAGCCCAGGGACTACGAGCAGTACTTC
CASSVEPRDYEQYF
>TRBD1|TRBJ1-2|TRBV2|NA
TGTGCCAGCAGTACCTTCGACGGACAGGGAAGCTATGGCTACACCTTC
CASSTFDGQGSYGYTF
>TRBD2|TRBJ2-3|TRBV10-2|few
TGCGCCAGCAGTGAGTCGATCAGTAAGGCTAGCGGGGGGGCCTGGACAGATACGCAGTATTTT
CASSESISKASGGAWTDTQYF
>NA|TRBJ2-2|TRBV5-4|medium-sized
TGTGCCAGCAGCGCGGAAGGGGTTGGGACCGGGGAGCTGTTTTTT
CASSAEGVGTGELFF
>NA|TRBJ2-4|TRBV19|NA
TGTGCCAGTAGTATCTGGGCGGGGGCGGGCGAAAACATTCAGTACTTC
CASSIWAGAGENIQYF
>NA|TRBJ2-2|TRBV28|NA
TGTGCCAGCAGGTCTTATGGGGGGGGCTTGGACACCGGGGAGCTGTTTTTT
CASRSYGGGLDTGELFF
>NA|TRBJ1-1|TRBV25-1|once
TGTGCCAGCAGTCCCTTAACAGGCATGAACACTGAAGCTTTCTTT
CASSPLTGMNTEAFF
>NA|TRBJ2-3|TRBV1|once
TGCACCAGCAGCCAAGAGGGCGACGGCACAGATACGCAGTATTTT
CTSSQEGDGTDTQYF
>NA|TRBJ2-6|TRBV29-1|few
TGCAGCGTAACAGAGACTAGCTCTGGGGCCAACGTCCTGACTTTC
CSVTETSSGANVLTF
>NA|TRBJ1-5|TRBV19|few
TGTGCCAGTAGTACACAGGGCAATCAGCCCCAGCATTTT
CASSTQGNQPQHF
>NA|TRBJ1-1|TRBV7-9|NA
TGTGCCAGCAGCAGAGGGGGAAACATACGAACTGAAGCTTTCTTT
CASSRGGNIRTEAFF
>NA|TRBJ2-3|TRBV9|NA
TGTGCCAGCAGCGTAGCTACGGGGTCAGATAGCACAGATACGCAGTATTTT
CASSVATGSDSTDTQYF
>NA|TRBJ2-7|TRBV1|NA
TGCACCAGCAGCCGGGGACTAGCGGGGGAATCCTACGAGCAGTACTTC
CTSSRGLAGESYEQYF
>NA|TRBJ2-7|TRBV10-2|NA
TGCGCCAGCAGTGAATTTAGGGGAGCGGGCGAGCAGTACTTC
CASSEFRGAGEQYF
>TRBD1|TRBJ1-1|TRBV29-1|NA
TGCAGCGTTACCAGACCGACAGGGCTTAGCACTGAAGCTTTCTTT
CSVTRPTGLSTEAFF
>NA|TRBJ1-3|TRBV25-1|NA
TGTGCCAGCAGTGAATTCGGGATCTACTCTGGAAACACCATATATTTT
CASSEFGIYSGNTIYF
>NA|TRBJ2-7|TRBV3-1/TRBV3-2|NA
TGTGCCAGCAGCCAAGGGGCGCCTTTCGAGCAGTACTTC
CASSQGAPFEQYF
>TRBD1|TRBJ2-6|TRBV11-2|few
TGTGCCAGCAGCTTAGGGGACAGGGTCTTATATGCTGGGGCCAACGTCCTGACTTTC
CASSLGDRVLYAGANVLTF
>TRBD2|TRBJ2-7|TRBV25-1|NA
TGTGCCAGCAGTCTTGCGGGGGGCGAGCAGTACTTC
CASSLAGGEQYF
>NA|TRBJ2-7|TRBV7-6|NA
TGTGCCAGCAGCTTAGCGGGGGCCACCTACGAGCAGTACTTC
CASSLAGATYEQYF
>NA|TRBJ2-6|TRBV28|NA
TGTGCCAGCAGTTTTATGTCAGGGGTACCTGGGGCCAACGTCCTGACTTTC
CASSFMSGVPGANVLTF
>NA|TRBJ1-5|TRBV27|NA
TGTGCCAGCAGTGCAGGGTCCGGGGGTGGCAATCAGCCCCAGCATTTT
CASSAGSGGGNQPQHF
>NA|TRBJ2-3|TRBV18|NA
TGTGCCAGCCGGCGGGGCAGACCCCCCACAGATACGCAGTATTTT
CASRRGRPPTDTQYF
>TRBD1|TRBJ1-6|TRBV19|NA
TGTGCCAGTAGTATTCAAGGGGACAGTCATTCACCCCTCCACTTT
CASSIQGDSHSPLHF
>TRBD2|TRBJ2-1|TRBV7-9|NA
TGTGCCAGCAGCTTCGGGACTAGCCCCTACAATGAGCAGTTCTTC
CASSFGTSPYNEQFF
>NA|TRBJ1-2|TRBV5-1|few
TGCGCCAGCAGCTCCCCCGAGAGGTCTGGCTACACCTTC
CASSSPERSGYTF